The clone carrying this T cell receptor beta chain appeared a few times. Its antigen remains unidentified. This could be a read error, since a much larger clone is one nucleotide away. RNA transcripts served as template for amplifying TCR beta CDR3 sequences. Second-round multiplex PCR came after first-round RT-PCR with HTBI primers. A single record per CDR3 protein comes from TCRdb applying MiXCR to the multiplex PCR reads. The sample shows approximately 540,000 distinct CDR3 sequences, under 45% of them seen only once. Excluded: other autoimmune disease, uncontrolled infection, pregnancy or lactation. The data originate from a study of Graves' ophthalmopathy and Graves' hyperthyroidism. Study summary: Hyperthyroidism was considered stable when no ophthalmopathy appeared within 18 months of follow-up.

The CDR3 is 14 amino acids. Trimming removed 4 bases at V and 1 base at J, with 12 bases between. Germline V CDR1 and CDR2: SGDLS, YYNGEE. Whole-study results and caveats: Blood contained most expanded thyroid clonotypes exceeding 0.001 frequency.

The receptor was derived from an adult man with Graves' hyperthyroidism. Sequencing was carried out using peripheral blood or thyroid tissue (not recorded which). The V gene is TRBV9, the J gene TRBJ2-7; tentatively, D is TRBD2 (6 bases). The CDR3 bases are TGTGCCAGCAGCTCAGGTAGCGGATCCTACGAGCAGTACTTC. It translates to CASSSGSGSYEQYF.